A single sample is the source of the 26 T cell receptor beta chains below, sequenced in a study of blood T cell repertoires in COVID-19. Here immunoSEQ multiplex PCR was the method, and the copy in TCRdb shows in-frame clones only, minus some. The data hold hundreds of thousands of clones, with roughly 88% observed a single time. Sequenced material: PBMCs or T cells enriched from blood (not recorded which). These receptors came from a young woman who had been exposed to COVID-19.

The gene calls are TRBV9 and TRBJ1-5; tentatively, D is TRBD1 (5 bases). Germline values: CDR1 SGDLS, CDR2 YYNGEE. V was shortened by 2 bases and J by 0 bases, with 27 bases between the two germline ends. This CDR3 contains 21 residues. In DNA, the CDR3 is TGTGCCAGCAGCGTTCTTGGCGGGCGGGAGAGGGGAGAAAATAGCAATCAGCCCCAGCATTTT. Encoded protein: CASSVLGGRERGENSNQPQHF.

The CDR3 DNA sequence: TGTGCCAGCAGTGGGGGGGGTGAAGCTTTCTTT. Protein: CASSGGGEAFF. The V and J genes are TRBV28 and TRBJ1-1; tentative D call: TRBD1 (5 bases). CDR1 and CDR2 (germline): MDHEN, SYDVKM. V was trimmed by 5 bases and J by 7 bases, leaving 8 bases between them. The CDR3 sequence is 11 residues long. Supplemented by reference TRBV28 and TRBJ1-1, the full variable domain reads DVKVTQSSRYLVKRTGEKVFLECVQDMDHENMFWYRQDPGLGLRLIYFSYDVKMKEKGDIPEGYSVSREKKERFSLILESASTNQTSMYLCASSGGGEAFFGQGTRLTVV.

The chain recombines TRBV30 with TRBJ2-1; 11 bases agree with TRBD2. The CDR3 loop spans 15 amino acids. With 8 bases clipped from V and 0 bases from J, the junction kept 6 bases outside the gene matches. The V gene's germline CDR1 is GTSNPN and CDR2 SVGIG (reference sequence). CDR3 amino acids: CAGTSGGSSYNEQFF. The CDR3 DNA reads TGTGCCGGAACTAGCGGGGGAAGCTCCTACAATGAGCAGTTCTTC.

V is TRBV29-1 and J is TRBJ1-1; TRBD1 matches 7 bases. Per germline, CDR1 SQVTM and CDR2 ANQGSEA. This CDR3 comprises 14 residues. The ends lost 4 bases at V and 1 base at J; junction bases unmatched: 6. CDR3 nucleotide sequence: TGCAGCGTTGTTGGCCAGGGGGGGAACACTGAAGCTTTCTTT. Amino acids: CSVVGQGGNTEAFF.

This rearrangement joins TRBV2 to TRBJ2-1, with TRBD1 identical over 8 bases. Germline CDR1 and CDR2: SNHLY and FYNNEI. The CDR3 length is 15 residues. V shed 4 bases and J 0 bases; nucleotides not matched to a gene: 2. The CDR3 DNA reads TGTGCCAGCAGTGTTACAGGGGGCTCCTACAATGAGCAGTTCTTC. This gives the protein CASSVTGGSYNEQFF.

The genes are TRBV27 and TRBJ1-2; 8 positions match TRBD1. Germline V lookup: CDR1 MNHEY, CDR2 SMNVEV (reference sequence). This CDR3 spans 15 amino acids. The junction had 8 bases not matched to a gene; V was cut back by 2 bases and J by 6 bases. Written as DNA, the CDR3 is TGTGCCAGCAGTTTACTTACATCAGGGGGCCATGGCTACACCTTC. As protein: CASSLLTSGGHGYTF.

This rearrangement joins TRBV4-2 to TRBJ2-1, with 9 bases that match TRBD2. J was trimmed by 14 bases and V by 0 bases; bases with no gene match: 11. Looked up from germline, CDR1 is LGHNA and CDR2 is YNFKEQ. The CDR3 length is 15 residues. Written as DNA, the CDR3 is TGTGCCAGCAGCCAAGAGATCGGCGGGGGGGCCGTGGAGTTCTTC. Encoded protein: CASSQEIGGGAVEFF.

This chain connects TRBV11-2 to TRBJ2-3; 10 nucleotides line up with TRBD2. V lost 1 base to trimming and J lost 3 bases; unmatched junction nucleotides: 10. Germline CDR1 reads SGHAT; CDR2 reads FQNNGV. The CDR3 contains 18 residues. In DNA form, the CDR3 reads TGTGCCAGCAGCTTAGGGGCCAGCGGGGGGGCCGGGACAGATACGCAGTATTTT. It encodes CASSLGASGGAGTDTQYF.

This clone came up once. The gene calls are TRBV7-2 and TRBJ1-1; 7 bases map to TRBD1. Germline values: CDR1 SGHTA, CDR2 FQGNSA. J was trimmed by 1 base and V by 1 base; bases with no gene match: 6. The CDR3 spans 16 residues. CDR3 amino acids: CASSLGDRVQNTEAFF. CDR3 coding DNA: TGTGCCAGCAGCTTAGGAGACAGGGTCCAGAACACTGAAGCTTTCTTT. The complete variable domain, with remaining parts taken from reference TRBV7-2 and TRBJ1-1, reads GAGVSQSPSNKVTEKGKDVELRCDPISGHTALYWYRQSLGQGLEFLIYFQGNSAPDKSGLPSDRFSAERTGGSVSTLTIQRTQQEDSAVYLCASSLGDRVQNTEAFFGQGTRLTVV.

This chain links TRBV5-4 with TRBJ1-1; 7 nucleotides match TRBD1. Germline V gives CDR1 SGHNT, CDR2 YYREEE (reference sequence). The CDR3 has 14 residues. Trimming took 5 bases from V and 3 from J; bases not matched to a gene: 7. The CDR3, as DNA: TGTGCCAGCAGAGGGGACGGGACAGACACTGAAGCTTTCTTT. This translates into CASRGDGTDTEAFF. Based on the CDR3 plus reference TRBV5-4 and TRBJ1-1, the full variable domain is ETGVTQSPTHLIKTRGQQVTLRCSSQSGHNTVSWYQQALGQGPQFIFQYYREEENGRGNFPPRFSGLQFPNYSSELNVNALELDDSALYLCASRGDGTDTEAFFGQGTRLTVV.

The gene calls are TRBV19 and TRBJ1-3, with 10 positions matching TRBD1. The junction had 15 bases not matched to a gene; V was cut back by 7 bases and J by 0 bases. In germline, CDR1 is LNHDA, CDR2 SQIVND (reference sequence). The CDR3 spans 19 residues. CDR3 protein: CASIETGGITPRSGNTIYF. The CDR3 DNA reads TGTGCCAGTATCGAGACAGGGGGCATTACCCCTCGCTCTGGAAACACCATATATTTT.

This clone has just one count. J is TRBJ1-5 and V is TRBV5-1, with D possibly being TRBD1 (5 bases). The V and J ends lost 2 bases and 3 bases respectively, with 9 bases between them. Germline-derived CDR1 and CDR2 are SGHRS and YFSETQ. CDR3 length: 14 residues. The CDR3 DNA is TGCGCCAGCAGCTTTGCAGGGCTCAATCAGCCCCAGCATTTT. It codes for CASSFAGLNQPQHF.

This clone showed up just a few times. The chain combines TRBV6-5 with TRBJ1-6; possible D gene TRBD1, 5 bases. The CDR3 sequence is 16 residues long. V gave up 0 bases and J gave up 8 bases, with 14 bases separating them. Germline loops: CDR1 MNHEY, CDR2 SVGAGI. This CDR3 reads CASSYSVTGLYSPLHF. The CDR3 nucleotides are TGTGCCAGCAGTTACTCGGTCACAGGCCTATATTCACCCCTCCACTTT.

CDR3 residues: CSVERGTGTGDTQYF. In DNA, the CDR3 is TGCAGCGTTGAAAGGGGGACAGGGACTGGTGATACGCAGTATTTT. The chain carries TRBV29-1 and TRBJ2-3; 9 nucleotides match TRBD1. The V segment lost 2 bases and the J segment 6 bases; nucleotides outside the gene matches: 9. CDR3 size: 15 residues. Germline CDR1 and CDR2: SQVTM and ANQGSEA.

The V gene is TRBV19, the J gene TRBJ2-7, with TRBD2 matching 9 bases. The length of the CDR3 is 13 residues. Germline CDR1 LNHDA, CDR2 SQIVND (reference sequence). V lost 4 bases, J lost 6 bases, and 4 bases stayed unmatched. The CDR3 protein is CASSTGLASEQYF. In nucleotides, the CDR3 is TGTGCCAGTAGTACCGGACTAGCGAGCGAGCAGTACTTC.

This clone was seen just once. The V and J genes are TRBV7-2 and TRBJ1-2; no clear D gene. Trimming cost V 5 bases and J 5 bases, with 18 bases left between them. Germline loops: CDR1 SGHTA, CDR2 FQGNSA. This CDR3 spans 15 amino acids. CDR3 residues: CASSPSHDPGYGYTF. CDR3 bases: TGTGCCAGCAGCCCAAGTCACGACCCGGGGTATGGCTACACCTTC.

The gene calls are TRBV27 and TRBJ2-7; the match to TRBD1 covers 7 bases. This CDR3 region has 15 residues. Trimming took 4 bases from V and 1 from J; bases not matched to a gene: 7. CDR1 is MNHEY, CDR2 SMNVEV, per germline (reference sequence). CDR3: CASSWTGQTSYEQYF. In DNA, the CDR3 is TGTGCCAGCAGTTGGACAGGCCAAACGTCCTACGAGCAGTACTTC.

The J gene is TRBJ2-2, the V gene TRBV19, with D tentatively TRBD2 (7 bases). V was clipped by 7 bases and J by 2 bases, with 17 bases between them. The CDR3 has 16 amino acids. Germline loops: CDR1 LNHDA, CDR2 SQIVND (reference sequence). The CDR3 here is CASTKVGGGNTGELFF. The CDR3, as DNA: TGTGCCAGTACCAAAGTAGGGGGGGGCAACACCGGGGAGCTGTTTTTT.

The chain links TRBV9 to TRBJ2-1; 10 bases match TRBD2. The ends lost 3 bases at V and 4 bases at J; junction bases unmatched: 4. CDR1 and CDR2 from the germline V gene are SGDLS and YYNGEE. The CDR3 consists of 15 residues. This chain's CDR3 is CASSESGGAYNEQFF. Written as DNA, the CDR3 is TGTGCCAGCAGCGAGAGCGGGGGGGCGTACAATGAGCAGTTCTTC.

The V gene is TRBV28, the J gene TRBJ2-7; TRBD2 might be the D (6 bases). Between the trimmed V and J ends, which lost 5 bases and 4 bases, there was a span of 18 bases. CDR1 is MDHEN and CDR2 is SYDVKM in the germline V gene. The CDR3 extends over 15 amino acids. This CDR3 reads CASSPLWRDVYEQYF. The CDR3 DNA follows: TGTGCCAGCAGTCCGCTCTGGAGGGATGTGTACGAGCAGTACTTC.

The chain combines TRBV5-1 with TRBJ1-1; 9 bases are shared with TRBD1. The CDR3 is 13 residues long. V was clipped by 4 bases and J by 6 bases; unmatched bases: 4. Germline CDR1 SGHRS, CDR2 YFSETQ. CDR3 residues: CASSPDRGAEAFF. CDR3 in DNA: TGCGCCAGCAGCCCGGACAGGGGCGCTGAAGCTTTCTTT.

This clone was counted between two and nine times. V usage is TRBV28 and J usage is TRBJ1-5, with TRBD1 identical over 11 bases. The germline CDR1 and CDR2 sequences are MDHEN and SYDVKM. The CDR3 runs to 17 residues. With 2 bases clipped from V and 6 bases from J, the junction kept 9 bases outside the gene matches. This chain's CDR3 is CASSLAPDRGRGQPQHF. The CDR3 DNA follows: TGTGCCAGCAGTTTAGCCCCGGACAGGGGGCGCGGTCAGCCCCAGCATTTT.

The chain recombines TRBV12-3 or TRBV12-4 with TRBJ2-7; 7 positions agree with TRBD2. The CDR3 runs 12 residues. The V gene end was trimmed by 7 bases and the J gene end by 3 bases; junction bases not matched to a gene: 3. The CDR3 sequence is CASNPGGYEQYF. The CDR3 DNA follows: TGTGCCAGCAACCCGGGAGGCTACGAGCAGTACTTC.

This clone was found a few times. J is TRBJ1-1 and V is TRBV27; TRBD1 agrees at 7 bases. V shed 2 bases and J 0 bases; nucleotides not matched to a gene: 3. CDR1 and CDR2 from the germline V gene are MNHEY and SMNVEV (reference sequence). The CDR3 covers 15 residues. CDR3 sequence: CASSLRGRLNTEAFF. The CDR3, as DNA: TGTGCCAGCAGTTTAAGGGGGCGCTTGAACACTGAAGCTTTCTTT.

This chain links TRBV28 with TRBJ2-7; D possibly corresponds to TRBD1 (6 bases). The germline gives CDR1 MDHEN, CDR2 SYDVKM. The ends were cut back, 7 bases at V and 4 bases at J, with 20 bases in the middle. This CDR3 is 15 amino acids long. The CDR3 DNA reads TGTGCCAGCAACAGGGTGGGCCAACCCTCTTACGAGCAGTACTTC. It specifies CASNRVGQPSYEQYF.

This clone was picked up a small number of times. This chain uses TRBV21-1 with TRBJ2-7; TRBD1 was called by the table and not checked on the DNA. TRBV21-1 is shown as a pseudogene. The CDR3 has 14 residues. CDR3 nucleotide sequence: TGTGCCAGCAGCAAAGGAAACATCGTATACGAGCAGTACTTC. It specifies CASSKGNIVYEQYF.